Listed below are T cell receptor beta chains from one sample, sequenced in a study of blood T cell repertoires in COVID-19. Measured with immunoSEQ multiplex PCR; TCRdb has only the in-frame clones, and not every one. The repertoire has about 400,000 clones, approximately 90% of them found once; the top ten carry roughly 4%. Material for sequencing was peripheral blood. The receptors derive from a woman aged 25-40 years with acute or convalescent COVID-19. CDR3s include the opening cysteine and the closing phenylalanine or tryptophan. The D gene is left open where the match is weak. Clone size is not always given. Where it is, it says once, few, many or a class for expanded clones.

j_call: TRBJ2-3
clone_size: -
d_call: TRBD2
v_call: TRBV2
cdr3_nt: TGTGCCAGCAGCGGCCGCGGGGGAGCAGATACGCAGTATTTT
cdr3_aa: CASSGRGGADTQYF

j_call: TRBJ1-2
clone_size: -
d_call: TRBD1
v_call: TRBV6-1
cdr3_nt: TGTGCCAGCAGCTCAACCTCGGACAGGGTGGACGGCTACACCTTC
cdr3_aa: CASSSTSDRVDGYTF

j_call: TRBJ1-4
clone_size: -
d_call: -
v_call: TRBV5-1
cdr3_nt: TGCGCCAGCAGCCAGGGCACAGGGAATGAAAAACTGTTTTTT
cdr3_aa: CASSQGTGNEKLFF

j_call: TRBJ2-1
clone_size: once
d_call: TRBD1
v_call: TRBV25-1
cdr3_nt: TGTGCCAGCAGTGATATCCGGGACAGCAACAATGAGCAGTTCTTC
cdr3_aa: CASSDIRDSNNEQFF

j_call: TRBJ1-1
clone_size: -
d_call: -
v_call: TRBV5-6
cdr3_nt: TGTGCCAGCAGCCTGCGCGGGGATACCCTAGAAGCTTTCTTT
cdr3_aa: CASSLRGDTLEAFF

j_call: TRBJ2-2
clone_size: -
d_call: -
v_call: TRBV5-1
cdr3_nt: TGCGCCAGCAGCTATAGTGGGGCGTACTACACCGGGGAGCTGTTTTTT
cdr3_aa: CASSYSGAYYTGELFF

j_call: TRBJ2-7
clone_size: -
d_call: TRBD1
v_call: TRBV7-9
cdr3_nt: TGTGCCAGCAGCATAATGACAGGGGCCCTCTACGAGCAGTACTTC
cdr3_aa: CASSIMTGALYEQYF

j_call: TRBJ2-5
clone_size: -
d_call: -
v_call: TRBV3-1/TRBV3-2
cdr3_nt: TGTGCCAGCAGCCCAGGGGGGAGCGGGGGCGACCAAGAGACCCAGTACTTC
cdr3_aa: CASSPGGSGGDQETQYF

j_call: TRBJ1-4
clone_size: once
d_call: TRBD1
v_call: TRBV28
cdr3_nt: TGTGCCAGCAGCTCCGGACAGGGAGCAACTAATGAAAAACTGTTTTTT
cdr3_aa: CASSSGQGATNEKLFF

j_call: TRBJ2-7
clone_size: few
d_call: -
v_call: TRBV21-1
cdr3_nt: TGTGCCAGCCCCCGGCGGCTATACTACGAGCAGTACTTC
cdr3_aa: CASPRRLYYEQYF

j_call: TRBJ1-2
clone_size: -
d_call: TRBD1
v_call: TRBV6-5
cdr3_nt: TGTGCCAGCAGTTACGGAGGGGGCGGTGGCTACACCTTC
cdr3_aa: CASSYGGGGGYTF

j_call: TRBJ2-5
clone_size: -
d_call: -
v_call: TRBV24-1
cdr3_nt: TGTGCCACCAGTGACCCGGTGGGGGCAGGGGAGACCCAGTACTTC
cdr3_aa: CATSDPVGAGETQYF

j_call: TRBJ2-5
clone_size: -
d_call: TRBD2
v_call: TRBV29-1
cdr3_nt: TGCAGCGGGTGGGAACTAGCGAGTTCCCAAGAGACCCAGTACTTC
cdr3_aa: CSGWELASSQETQYF

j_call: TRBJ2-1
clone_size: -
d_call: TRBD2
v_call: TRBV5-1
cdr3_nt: TGCGCCAGCAGCTTACTAGCGGGGGGGTTATACAATGAGCAGTTCTTC
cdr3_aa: CASSLLAGGLYNEQFF

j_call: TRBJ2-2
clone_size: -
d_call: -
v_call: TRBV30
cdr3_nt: TGTGCCCGAACAGGGCAAAACACCGGGGAGCTGTTTTTT
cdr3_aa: CARTGQNTGELFF

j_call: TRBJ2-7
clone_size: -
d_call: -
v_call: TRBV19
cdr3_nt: TGTGCCAGTAGTAAGCCTGGGGGCTCCCCCTACGAGCAGTACTTC
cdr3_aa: CASSKPGGSPYEQYF

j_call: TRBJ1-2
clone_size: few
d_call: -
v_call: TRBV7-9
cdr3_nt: TGTGCCAGCAGCTTGTCAGGGTACTATGGCTACACCTTC
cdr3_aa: CASSLSGYYGYTF

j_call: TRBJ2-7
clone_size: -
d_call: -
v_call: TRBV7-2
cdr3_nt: TGTGCCAGCAGCCCCGAGACAGGCCGACGTTTCTACGAGCAGTACTTC
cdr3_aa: CASSPETGRRFYEQYF

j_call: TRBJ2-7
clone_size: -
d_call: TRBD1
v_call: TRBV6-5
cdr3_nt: TGTGCCAGCACCAGGACAGGGTCCTACGAGCAGTACTTC
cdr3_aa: CASTRTGSYEQYF

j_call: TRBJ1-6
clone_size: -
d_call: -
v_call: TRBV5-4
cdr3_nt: TGTGCCAGCAGCTTTCAACCGTCCGGGGATTCACCCCTCCACTTT
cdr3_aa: CASSFQPSGDSPLHF

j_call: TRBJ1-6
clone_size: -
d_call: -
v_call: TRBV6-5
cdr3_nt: TGTGCCAGCAGTTACAGCGGGGGGCGTTCACCCCTCCACTTT
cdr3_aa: CASSYSGGRSPLHF

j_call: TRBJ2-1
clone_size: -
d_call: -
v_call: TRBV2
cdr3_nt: TGTGCCAGCAGGAGCGACAGGAGCTCCTACAATGAGCAGTTCTTC
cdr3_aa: CASRSDRSSYNEQFF

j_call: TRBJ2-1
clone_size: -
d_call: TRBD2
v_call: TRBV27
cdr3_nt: TGTGCCAGCACCCTGGGGGGGAGAGCCGATGAGCAGTTCTTC
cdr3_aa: CASTLGGRADEQFF

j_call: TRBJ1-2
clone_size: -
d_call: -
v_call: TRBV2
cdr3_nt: TGTGCCAGCGATACAGGGTACTATGGCTACACCTTC
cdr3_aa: CASDTGYYGYTF

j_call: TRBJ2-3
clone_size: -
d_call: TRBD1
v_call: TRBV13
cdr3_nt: TGTGCCAGCAGCTCCCGGGACAGGAACGAAGATACGCAGTATTTT
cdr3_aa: CASSSRDRNEDTQYF

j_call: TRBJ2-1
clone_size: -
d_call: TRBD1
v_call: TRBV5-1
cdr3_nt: TGCGCCAGCAGCTTGGAAAGCAGGGGGGAGCAGTTCTTC
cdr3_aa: CASSLESRGEQFF

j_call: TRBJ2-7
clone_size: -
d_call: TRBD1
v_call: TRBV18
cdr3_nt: TGTGCCAGCTCAACCGGACAGGGGGACGAGCAGTACTTC
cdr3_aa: CASSTGQGDEQYF

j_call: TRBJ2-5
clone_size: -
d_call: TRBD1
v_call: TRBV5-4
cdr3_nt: TGTGCCAGCAGCTGGTGGGACAGGGGGCAAGAGACCCAGTACTTC
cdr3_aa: CASSWWDRGQETQYF

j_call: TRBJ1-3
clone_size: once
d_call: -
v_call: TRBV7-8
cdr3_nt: TGTGCCAGCAGCTTAGGGTCGGCAGGCTACTCTGGAAACACCATATATTTT
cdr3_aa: CASSLGSAGYSGNTIYF

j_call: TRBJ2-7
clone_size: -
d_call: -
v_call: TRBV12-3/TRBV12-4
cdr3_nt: TGTGCCAGCAGTTCCCTCAGGGTTTCCGAGCAGTACTTC
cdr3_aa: CASSSLRVSEQYF

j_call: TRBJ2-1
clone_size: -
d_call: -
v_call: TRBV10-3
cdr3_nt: TGTGCCATCAGTGAGGTAACGGTTCGGGATGAGCAGTTCTTC
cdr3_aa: CAISEVTVRDEQFF

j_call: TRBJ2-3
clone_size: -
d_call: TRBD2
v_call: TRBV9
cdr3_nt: TGTGCCAGCAGCGTAGCTCTCCCCGGGACTAGTCGATCAGATACGCAGTATTTT
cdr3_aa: CASSVALPGTSRSDTQYF

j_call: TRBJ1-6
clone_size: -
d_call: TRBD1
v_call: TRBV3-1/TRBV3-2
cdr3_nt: TGTGCCAGCAGTTCCGGGACAGGTGGTTCACCCCTCCACTTT
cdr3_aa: CASSSGTGGSPLHF

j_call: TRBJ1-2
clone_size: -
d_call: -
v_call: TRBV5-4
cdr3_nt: TGTGCCAGCAGCTTGGGGGCGTTACGGGATATTGGCTACACCTTC
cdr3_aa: CASSLGALRDIGYTF

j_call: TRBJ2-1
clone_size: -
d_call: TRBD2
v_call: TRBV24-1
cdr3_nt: TGTGCCACCAGTGACCCACTAGCGGGGGATAACAATGAGCAGTTCTTC
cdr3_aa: CATSDPLAGDNNEQFF

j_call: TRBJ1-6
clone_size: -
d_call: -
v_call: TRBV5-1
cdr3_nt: TGCGCCAGCAGCTTGTTAACAGCTGATAATTCACCCCTCCACTTT
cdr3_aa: CASSLLTADNSPLHF

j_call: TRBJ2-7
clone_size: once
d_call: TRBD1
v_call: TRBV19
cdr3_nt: TGTGCCAGTAGTTCCCGGGACAGGGATCCCTACGAGCAGTACTTC
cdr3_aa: CASSSRDRDPYEQYF

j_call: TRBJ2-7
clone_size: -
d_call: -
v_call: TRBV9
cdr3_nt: TGTGCCAGCAGCCGCGGGACCTACGAGCAGTACTTC
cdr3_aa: CASSRGTYEQYF

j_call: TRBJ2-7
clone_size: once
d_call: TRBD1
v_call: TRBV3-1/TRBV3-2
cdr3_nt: TGTGCCAGCAGCCCCCGGACAGGGCAGGGGTACGAGCAGTACTTC
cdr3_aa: CASSPRTGQGYEQYF

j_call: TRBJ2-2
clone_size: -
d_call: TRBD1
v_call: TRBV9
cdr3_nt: TGTGCCAGCGAAGTAGGGACAGGGTCCGGGGAGCTGTTTTTT
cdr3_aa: CASEVGTGSGELFF

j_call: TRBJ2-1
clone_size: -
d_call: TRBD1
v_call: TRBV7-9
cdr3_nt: TGTGCCAGCAGCCTTGGCACAGGGGCCTTCTACAATGAGCAGTTCTTC
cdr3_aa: CASSLGTGAFYNEQFF

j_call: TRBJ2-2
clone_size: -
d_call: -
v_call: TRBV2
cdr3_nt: TGTGCCAGCAGTGACGAGGGTTGGGAGCTGTTTTTT
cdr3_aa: CASSDEGWELFF

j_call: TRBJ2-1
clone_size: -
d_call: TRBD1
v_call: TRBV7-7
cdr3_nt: TGTGCCAGCAGCTCGGGACAGTACAATGAGCAGTTCTTC
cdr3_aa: CASSSGQYNEQFF

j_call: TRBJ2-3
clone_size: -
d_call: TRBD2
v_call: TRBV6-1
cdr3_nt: TGTGCCAGCAGTGAAGAAAAAGCGGCGGGGGTGACAGATACGCAGTATTTT
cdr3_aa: CASSEEKAAGVTDTQYF

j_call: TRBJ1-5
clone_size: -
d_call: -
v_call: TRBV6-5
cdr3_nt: TGTGCCAGCAAAGAGGGAGGATTCGGACAGCCCCAGCATTTT
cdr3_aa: CASKEGGFGQPQHF